This note documents a single T cell receptor beta chain sequence. The data were obtained in a study of blood T cells in healthy people across ages. Sample-barcoded 5' priming and a J-beta primer mix drove a second PCR of 7 to 11 cycles. TCRdb re-derived calls from the 5' RACE reads in MiXCR, one entry per CDR3 protein. Of roughly 1,100,000 distinct CDR3 sequences listed, around 25% are singletons. V shed 1 base and J shed 0 bases, with 13 bases lying between them. Germline V gives CDR1 SQVTM, CDR2 ANQGSEA. There are 16 residues in the CDR3. These data were also reused for a study on T cells of mothers and their children. According to that study: Slightly higher, non-significant overlap characterized related mother-child pairs relative to unrelated pairs.

The receptor comes from a girl aged 2-10 years in good health. Sequences were obtained from blood. J is TRBJ1-3 and V is TRBV29-1, with D perhaps TRBD1 (5 bases). DNA of the CDR3: TGCAGCGTTGAAGGGGTTGCAGGGCACTCTGGAAACACCATATATTTT. Its translation: CSVEGVAGHSGNTIYF.